Included here is one TCR beta chain sequence, with context. These data belong to a study of shared clonotypes between healthy human individuals. The germline V and J ends were trimmed by 4 bases and 6 bases, with 11 bases remaining between them. Germline V gene data show CDR1 as SGHDT and CDR2 as YYEEEE. The CDR3 extends over 13 amino acids. Produced via immunoSEQ multiplex PCR; TCRdb's table is partial and in-frame only. The table shows 780,000 or so clones, with 72% occurring only once. Material for sequencing was memory CD4+ T cells sorted from blood. Subset specified: CD45RA-negative fraction. This chain connects TRBV5-6 to TRBJ2-1; possible D gene TRBD2, 5 bases. The origin of this receptor is a woman aged 25 to 39 in good health. The CDR3: CASSKPTSNEQFF. The CDR3 DNA sequence: TGTGCCAGCAGCAAACCAACTAGCAATGAGCAGTTCTTC. The whole variable domain, remainder taken from reference TRBV5-6 and TRBJ2-1, is DAGVTQSPTHLIKTRGQQVTLRCSPKSGHDTVSWYQQALGQGPQFIFQYYEEEERQRGNFPDRFSGHQFPNYSSELNVNALLLGDSALYLCASSKPTSNEQFFGPGTRLTVL.